This T cell receptor (beta chain) stems from a study of blood T cells in healthy people across ages. Alongside a J-beta primer mix, a sample-barcoded 5' primer served in a second PCR lasting about 6 to 12 cycles. TCRdb re-derived calls from the 5' RACE reads in MiXCR, one entry per CDR3 protein. The data hold more than 550,000 distinct CDR3 sequences, with about a fifth observed a single time. The sample comprised blood. This TCR was recovered from a man aged 65 to 85 in good health.

Written as DNA, the CDR3 is TGTGCCAGCAGCCAAGGGGGACAGGGTATTCTGGCTGAAGCTTTCTTT. This sequence encodes CASSQGGQGILAEAFF. This chain links TRBV3-1 with TRBJ1-1; TRBD1 aligns across 9 bases. The CDR3 runs 16 residues. The germline CDR1 and CDR2 sequences are LGHDT and YNNKEL (reference sequence). The V and J ends lost 1 base and 6 bases, in that order; junction bases with no gene match: 9.